One sample yielded the 9 T cell receptor beta chains listed below, sequenced in a study of shared clonotypes between healthy human individuals. The assay was immunoSEQ multiplex PCR, and TCRdb's table has in-frame clones only and misses some. The profile shows about 320,000 clones, around nine tenths of them singletons. Sequenced sample: memory CD8+ T cells sorted from blood. Specified subset: CD45RO+ cells pooled with CCR7-negative TemRA cells. These TCRs come from a man aged 18 to 29 in good health.

The genes are TRBV28 and TRBJ2-3; weak D call: TRBD2 (5 bases). The germline V gene has CDR1 MDHEN and CDR2 SYDVKM. The CDR3 totals 15 residues. V lost 4 bases and J lost 5, with 16 bases in between. CDR3 protein: CASSSPPQRKDTQYF. CDR3 DNA: TGTGCCAGCAGTTCACCCCCCCAGCGGAAAGATACGCAGTATTTT.

Here the CDR3 DNA reads TGTGCCATCAGTGAGTTTGGCAGGGAGACGGATGGCTACACCTTC. It translates to CAISEFGRETDGYTF. V usage is TRBV10-3 and J usage is TRBJ1-2; D might be TRBD1 (5 bases). Per germline, CDR1 ENHRY and CDR2 SYGVKD. The CDR3 is 15 amino acids. V was clipped by 1 base and J by 6 bases, with 15 bases between them.

The J gene is TRBJ2-7, the V gene TRBV13, with D hard to call. The CDR3 runs 16 residues. Germline V gives CDR1 PRHDT, CDR2 FYEKMQ (reference sequence). The V and J ends lost 4 bases and 0 bases respectively, with 16 bases between them. The CDR3 region has the DNA TGTGCCAGCAGCTCCTCATTAGGACCGAGCTCCTACGAGCAGTACTTC. This translates into CASSSSLGPSSYEQYF.

The V call is TRBV2, the J call TRBJ2-5, with D perhaps matching TRBD1 or TRBD2 (5 bases each). V was cut by 3 bases and J by 5 bases, with 10 bases left in between. This CDR3 contains 13 residues. Germline V gene data show CDR1 as SNHLY and CDR2 as FYNNEI. CDR3 amino acids: CASSDEGWETQYF. As DNA, the CDR3 is TGTGCCAGCAGTGACGAGGGGTGGGAGACCCAGTACTTC. The full variable domain, its missing parts supplied by reference TRBV2 and TRBJ2-5, is EPEVTQTPSHQVTQMGQEVILRCVPISNHLYFYWYRQILGQKVEFLVSFYNNEISEKSEIFDDQFSVERPDGSNFTLKIRSTKLEDSAMYFCASSDEGWETQYFGPGTRLLVL.

The count of this clone is one. V and J are TRBV5-6 and TRBJ2-1; maybe TRBD2 (6 bases). Germline assignment: CDR1 SGHDT and CDR2 YYEEEE. V lost 2 bases, J lost 2 bases, and 11 bases lay in between. The CDR3 contains 15 residues. The CDR3 protein is CASSFGTATYNEQFF. The CDR3 bases are TGTGCCAGCAGCTTCGGGACTGCCACCTACAATGAGCAGTTCTTC. The variable domain in full, completed from reference TRBV5-6 and TRBJ2-1, reads DAGVTQSPTHLIKTRGQQVTLRCSPKSGHDTVSWYQQALGQGPQFIFQYYEEEERQRGNFPDRFSGHQFPNYSSELNVNALLLGDSALYLCASSFGTATYNEQFFGPGTRLTVL.

The rearrangement uses TRBV7-9 and TRBJ1-2; D perhaps matches TRBD1 (5 bases). V was pared by 1 base and J by 4 bases, with 19 bases between. There are 17 residues in the CDR3. Germline CDR1 and CDR2: SEHNR and FQNEAQ (reference sequence). CDR3 amino acids: CASSLELVGDKAYGYTF. CDR3 coding DNA: TGTGCCAGCAGCTTAGAACTTGTAGGGGATAAGGCCTATGGCTACACCTTC.

This clone was seen a single time. The gene calls are TRBV27 and TRBJ1-5; D unresolved. Germline loops: CDR1 MNHEY, CDR2 SMNVEV (reference sequence). This CDR3 is built from 18 residues. Trimming stripped 3 bases from V and 0 bases from J, with 18 bases between. CDR3 protein: CASSFFPIRVGSNQPQHF. The CDR3 DNA follows: TGTGCCAGCAGTTTTTTTCCGATAAGGGTGGGTAGCAATCAGCCCCAGCATTTT.

The chain carries TRBV2 and TRBJ2-7; D ambiguous. The CDR3 has 14 amino acids. V was clipped by 4 bases and J by 2 bases, with 12 bases between them. Germline V gene sequence: CDR1 SNHLY, CDR2 FYNNEI. In DNA form, the CDR3 reads TGTGCCAGCAGTGGGACCGACCCCACCTACGAGCAGTACTTC. Translation: CASSGTDPTYEQYF.

The J gene is TRBJ2-1, the V gene TRBV9, with 8 bases matching TRBD2. Germline lookup yields CDR1 SGDLS and CDR2 YYNGEE. The CDR3 loop spans 14 amino acids. J was trimmed by 3 bases and V by 3 bases; bases with no gene match: 2. In DNA form, the CDR3 reads TGTGCCAGCAGCGACGGGACTAGCTACAATGAGCAGTTCTTC. Protein product: CASSDGTSYNEQFF. The complete variable domain, with remaining parts taken from reference TRBV9 and TRBJ2-1, reads DSGVTQTPKHLITATGQRVTLRCSPRSGDLSVYWYQQSLDQGLQFLIQYYNGEERAKGNILERFSAQQFPDLHSELNLSSLELGDSALYFCASSDGTSYNEQFFGPGTRLTVL.